What follows are 31 T cell receptor beta chains derived from one specimen sequenced in a study of cytomegalovirus exposure and HLA in healthy donors. Use of 60 Vbeta and 13 Jbeta primers characterized the PCR. TCRdb keeps only in-frame clones here, not all; method: immunoSEQ multiplex PCR. Among 150,000 to 200,000 clones, 80% were seen once, and the ten largest hold roughly 5%. Source material: PBMCs. These receptors all stem from a man younger than 40 in good health and CMV-seronegative.

The chain has TRBV30 and TRBJ2-5; the D gene is possibly TRBD1 (6 bases). V shed 5 bases and J shed 4 bases, with 17 bases lying between them. From germline, CDR1 is GTSNPN and CDR2 SVGIG (reference sequence). The CDR3 is made up of 14 amino acids. CDR3 loop: CAWDPITGRETQYF. The CDR3 DNA reads TGTGCCTGGGACCCCATCACAGGGAGAGAGACCCAGTACTTC.

CDR3 sequence: CASSFGLLVLNEQFF. As DNA, the CDR3 is TGCGCCAGCAGCTTTGGCCTCCTAGTGCTCAATGAGCAGTTCTTC. The chain joins TRBV5-1 to TRBJ2-1; D not resolved. The V gene lost 2 bases and the J gene lost 6 bases, with 15 bases spanning the gap. The CDR3 is 15 residues long. Germline lookup yields CDR1 SGHRS and CDR2 YFSETQ.

The genes are TRBV19 and TRBJ1-2, with 8 bases fitting TRBD1. The V and J ends lost 6 bases and 0 bases, in that order; junction bases with no gene match: 6. The germline CDR1 and CDR2 sequences are LNHDA and SQIVND (reference sequence). This CDR3 has 15 amino acids. The CDR3 region has the DNA TGTGCCAGTAGCTCCCGGACAGGGACTAACTATGGCTACACCTTC. Its translation is CASSSRTGTNYGYTF.

The genes are TRBV29-1 and TRBJ1-4; D is unclear. CDR1 and CDR2 from the germline V gene are SQVTM and ANQGSEA. The CDR3 spans 13 residues. Trimming removed 5 bases from V and 0 bases from J, with 7 bases in between. The CDR3 loop is CSVRSSTNEKLFF. CDR3 nucleotide sequence: TGCAGCGTTCGGAGTTCAACTAATGAAAAACTGTTTTTT.

The CDR3 protein is CASSLSPYEQYF. CDR3 coding DNA: TGTGCCAGCAGCCTTTCTCCCTACGAGCAGTACTTC. The gene calls are TRBV5-6 and TRBJ2-7; D gene ambiguous. In germline, CDR1 is SGHDT, CDR2 YYEEEE. The CDR3 consists of 12 residues. Trimming cost V 4 bases and J 2 bases, with 7 bases left between them. The full variable domain, its missing parts supplied by reference TRBV5-6 and TRBJ2-7, is DAGVTQSPTHLIKTRGQQVTLRCSPKSGHDTVSWYQQALGQGPQFIFQYYEEEERQRGNFPDRFSGHQFPNYSSELNVNALLLGDSALYLCASSLSPYEQYFGPGTRLTVT.

The chain is built from TRBV4-1 and TRBJ1-5, with TRBD1 identical over 8 bases. V lost 4 bases to trimming and J lost 5 bases; unmatched junction nucleotides: 13. CDR1 and CDR2 (germline): MGHRA, YSYEKL. The CDR3 extends over 17 amino acids. The CDR3 DNA reads TGCGCCAGCAGCCGACGGACAGGGAGGTTAAGAGATCAGCCCCAGCATTTT. Protein sequence: CASSRRTGRLRDQPQHF.

This clone was recorded only once. The CDR3 nucleotides read TGTGCCAGCAGCGGGAGGCCGGAAAACACTGAAGCTTTCTTT. Amino acids: CASSGRPENTEAFF. The J gene is TRBJ1-1, the V gene TRBV5-6; D remains ambiguous. In germline, CDR1 is SGHDT, CDR2 YYEEEE. Trimming removed 4 bases from V and 2 bases from J, with 12 bases in between. This CDR3 contains 14 residues. The whole variable domain, remainder taken from reference TRBV5-6 and TRBJ1-1, is DAGVTQSPTHLIKTRGQQVTLRCSPKSGHDTVSWYQQALGQGPQFIFQYYEEEERQRGNFPDRFSGHQFPNYSSELNVNALLLGDSALYLCASSGRPENTEAFFGQGTRLTVV.

This clone was found a few times. The gene calls are TRBV7-8 and TRBJ2-1; maybe TRBD1 (6 bases). This CDR3 contains 13 residues. V was clipped by 10 bases and J by 6 bases, with 16 bases between them. The germline gives CDR1 SGHVS, CDR2 FQNEAQ. The CDR3 protein is CATRRQVGNEQFF. The CDR3 DNA is TGTGCCACCCGCCGACAGGTTGGCAATGAGCAGTTCTTC.

The chain has TRBV9 and TRBJ1-4; D is possibly TRBD1 (6 bases). The germline V and J ends were trimmed by 3 bases and 6 bases, with 18 bases remaining between them. CDR1 and CDR2 (germline): SGDLS, YYNGEE. This CDR3 comprises 16 residues. The CDR3 spells CASSAAAGAFDEKLFF. The CDR3, as DNA: TGTGCCAGCAGCGCCGCGGCAGGGGCATTCGATGAAAAACTGTTTTTT. Full variable domain (outside the CDR3, taken from reference TRBV9 and TRBJ1-4): DSGVTQTPKHLITATGQRVTLRCSPRSGDLSVYWYQQSLDQGLQFLIQYYNGEERAKGNILERFSAQQFPDLHSELNLSSLELGDSALYFCASSAAAGAFDEKLFFGSGTQLSVL.

The chain is built from TRBV18 and TRBJ1-2; 10 bases line up with TRBD1. Germline V gene lookup returns CDR1 KGHSH and CDR2 LQKENI. V lost 3 bases, J lost 8 bases, and 9 bases stayed unmatched. The CDR3 is 15 residues long. As DNA, the CDR3 is TGTGCCAGCTCACCGACTCCGGGACAGGGGTTCGGCTACACCTTC. The encoded protein is CASSPTPGQGFGYTF.

This chain links TRBV11-2 with TRBJ2-4, with 8 nucleotides matching TRBD1. The germline CDR1 and CDR2 sequences are SGHAT and FQNNGV. Trimming took 5 bases from V and 4 from J; bases not matched to a gene: 7. The CDR3 is 15 amino acids. The CDR3 loop is CASSTIQGGKNIQYF. CDR3 bases: TGTGCCAGCAGCACGATACAGGGGGGTAAAAACATTCAGTACTTC. Looking up the rest from reference TRBV11-2 and TRBJ2-4 gives the full variable domain: EAGVAQSPRYKIIEKRQSVAFWCNPISGHATLYWYQQILGQGPKLLIQFQNNGVVDDSQLPKDRFSAERLKGVDSTLKIQPAKLEDSAVYLCASSTIQGGKNIQYFGAGTRLSVL.

The genes are TRBV6-4 and TRBJ2-1; 9 bases are shared with TRBD2. The CDR3 runs to 15 residues. V gave up 2 bases and J gave up 6 bases; unmatched junction bases: 5. Germline loops: CDR1 MRHNA, CDR2 SNTAGT. CDR3 in amino acids: CASSDELAGFNEQFF. In DNA form, the CDR3 reads TGTGCCAGCAGTGACGAACTAGCGGGTTTCAATGAGCAGTTCTTC.

The rearrangement links TRBV28 to TRBJ2-2, with 9 positions matching TRBD1. With V trimmed by 6 bases and J by 6 bases, 14 bases remained unmatched. This CDR3 has 17 residues. CDR1 is MDHEN, CDR2 SYDVKM, per germline. CDR3 amino acids: CASRKPGTGICAGELFF. The CDR3 DNA is TGTGCCAGCAGGAAACCCGGGACAGGGATATGCGCCGGGGAGCTGTTTTTT.

The chain recombines TRBV6-5 with TRBJ1-1; no clear D gene. V was clipped by 9 bases and J by 8 bases, with 4 bases between them. The CDR3 loop spans 8 amino acids. The germline gives CDR1 MNHEY, CDR2 SVGAGI. The CDR3 sequence is CAREEAFF. The DNA for the CDR3 is TGTGCCAGGGAGGAAGCTTTCTTT.

V gene TRBV7-9 combines with J gene TRBJ2-5; D unresolved. This CDR3 region has 13 residues. Germline loops: CDR1 SEHNR, CDR2 FQNEAQ (reference sequence). V was trimmed by 1 base and J by 7 bases, leaving 10 bases between them. The CDR3 protein is CASSLDQAGTQYF. CDR3 nucleotide sequence: TGTGCCAGCAGCTTAGACCAGGCAGGGACCCAGTACTTC.

This clone occurred once. The rearrangement joins TRBV19 to TRBJ1-3; 7 bases are shared with TRBD1. V lost 6 bases and J lost 2; bases outside the gene matches: 4. Germline V gene lookup returns CDR1 LNHDA and CDR2 SQIVND (reference sequence). The CDR3 sequence is 14 residues long. CDR3 coding DNA: TGTGCCAGTAGCACAGGGGCGGCTGGAAACACCATATATTTT. Protein product: CASSTGAAGNTIYF. The full variable domain, rest sourced from reference TRBV19 and TRBJ1-3, is DGGITQSPKYLFRKEGQNVTLSCEQNLNHDAMYWYRQDPGQGLRLIYYSQIVNDFQKGDIAEGYSVSREKKESFPLTVTSAQKNPTAFYLCASSTGAAGNTIYFGEGSWLTVV.

The V gene is TRBV10-3, the J gene TRBJ2-1, with TRBD2 matching 10 bases. The germline CDR1 and CDR2 sequences are ENHRY and SYGVKD. The CDR3 consists of 16 residues. With 3 bases clipped from V and 6 bases from J, the junction kept 8 bases outside the gene matches. The CDR3 coding sequence is TGTGCCATCAGTGACTCCACTAGCGGGAATGTCAATGAGCAGTTCTTC. It yields the protein CAISDSTSGNVNEQFF.

This chain connects TRBV7-9 to TRBJ2-1; 7 bases are a match to TRBD2. This CDR3 spans 16 amino acids. The V gene's germline CDR1 is SEHNR and CDR2 FQNEAQ (reference sequence). With V trimmed by 5 bases and J by 0 bases, 7 bases remained unmatched. Here the CDR3 DNA reads TGTGCCAGCAGCCCCCCGGGGGGTAGCTCCTACAATGAGCAGTTCTTC. Amino acids: CASSPPGGSSYNEQFF.

This clone was recorded once. The chain carries TRBV4-1 and TRBJ2-7; a possible D gene is TRBD1 (5 bases). Germline loops: CDR1 MGHRA, CDR2 YSYEKL. The CDR3 totals 16 residues. Trimming shortened V by 2 bases and J by 0 bases, and 14 bases separated the two germline ends. The CDR3 DNA reads as TGCGCCAGCAGCCAACCCTCCGACAGCTACTCCTACGAGCAGTACTTC. Amino acids: CASSQPSDSYSYEQYF.

Turning to this clone: One end of the junction does not line up with germline, which may come from a read error. The rearrangement joins TRBV7-9 to TRBJ1-1; TRBD1 agrees at 7 bases. Germline V gene data show CDR1 as SEHNR and CDR2 as FQNEAQ (reference sequence). This CDR3 comprises 15 residues. The CDR3 spells CSSSLARQGDPEAFF. The CDR3 DNA reads as TGTTCCAGCAGCTTAGCCCGACAGGGTGACCCTGAAGCTTTCTTT.

V is TRBV29-1 and J is TRBJ2-5; 7 bases agree with TRBD2. The germline V gene encodes CDR1 SQVTM and CDR2 ANQGSEA. V lost 4 bases, J lost 2 bases, and 7 bases stayed unmatched. CDR3 length: 14 residues. CDR3 region: CSVGVSGFQETQYF. Written as DNA, the CDR3 is TGCAGCGTTGGCGTTAGCGGGTTTCAAGAGACCCAGTACTTC.

The rearrangement links TRBV11-2 to TRBJ2-7; 11 positions match TRBD1. J was trimmed by 3 bases and V by 5 bases; bases with no gene match: 9. CDR3 size: 16 residues. In germline, CDR1 is SGHAT, CDR2 FQNNGV. CDR3 DNA sequence: TGTGCCAGCAGCCGAGATGGGGGGACAGGGGGCTACGAGCAGTACTTC. Protein sequence: CASSRDGGTGGYEQYF.

The table lists this clone with a few counts. The rearrangement uses TRBV19 and TRBJ2-1; 8 positions agree with TRBD2. This CDR3 has 17 residues. The germline gives CDR1 LNHDA, CDR2 SQIVND (reference sequence). The J segment lost 6 bases and the V segment lost 3 bases, leaving 13 bases of the junction unmatched. The CDR3: CASSISLAVTGSNEQFF. CDR3 bases: TGTGCCAGTAGTATCTCACTAGCGGTAACGGGGAGCAATGAGCAGTTCTTC.

The chain uses TRBV15 and TRBJ1-5; no clear D gene. Germline assignment: CDR1 LNHNV and CDR2 YYDKDF (reference sequence). V lost 2 bases to trimming and J lost 0 bases, with 8 bases between them. The CDR3 covers 15 residues. This chain's CDR3 is CATSRQRGSNQPQHF. CDR3 nucleotides: TGTGCCACCAGCAGACAACGGGGTAGCAATCAGCCCCAGCATTTT.

The rearrangement links TRBV9 to TRBJ2-3; D not resolved. The CDR3 spans 13 residues. Between the trimmed V and J ends, which lost 0 bases and 6 bases, there was a span of 8 bases. Germline V gives CDR1 SGDLS, CDR2 YYNGEE. The CDR3 nucleotides read TGTGCCAGCAGCGTAGTGAGCTTGGATACGCAGTATTTT. Its translation is CASSVVSLDTQYF.

The V call is TRBV10-2, the J call TRBJ2-1, with D possibly being TRBD2 (5 bases). Germline V CDR1 and CDR2: WSHSY, SAAADI. This CDR3 comprises 16 residues. V lost 2 bases to trimming and J lost 7 bases, with 18 bases between them. CDR3 DNA sequence: TGCGCCAGCAGTGAGATGTTGGGAGCACTCTTTAATGAGCAGTTCTTC. Its protein is CASSEMLGALFNEQFF.

The rearrangement uses TRBV5-4 and TRBJ2-2; D gene uncertain. This CDR3 comprises 16 residues. Germline CDR1 SGHNT, CDR2 YYREEE (reference sequence). Trimming removed 0 bases at V and 2 bases at J, with 11 bases between. Here the CDR3 reads CASSLAQRRNTGELFF. DNA of the CDR3: TGTGCCAGCAGCTTGGCCCAAAGGAGAAACACCGGGGAGCTGTTTTTT.

The chain's CDR3 is CATRDRAGSYEQYF. Here the CDR3 DNA reads TGTGCCACCCGGGACAGGGCGGGATCCTACGAGCAGTACTTC. The chain links TRBV19 to TRBJ2-7; 9 positions match TRBD1. The J segment lost 1 base and the V segment lost 10 bases, leaving 8 bases of the junction unmatched. The CDR3 loop spans 14 amino acids. Germline-derived CDR1 and CDR2 are LNHDA and SQIVND (reference sequence).

Notes on this clone: The same CDR3 arises from other DNA sequences in this sample as well. The rearrangement links TRBV30 to TRBJ1-2; D is unclear. Looked up from germline, CDR1 is GTSNPN and CDR2 is SVGIG (reference sequence). The CDR3 contains 12 residues. The V end lost 1 base, the J end lost 8 bases, and 11 bases lay between the germline ends. The CDR3 sequence is CAWSDRREGYTF. The CDR3 nucleotides are TGTGCCTGGAGTGATCGGAGGGAGGGCTACACCTTC. The variable domain in full, completed from reference TRBV30 and TRBJ1-2, reads SQTIHQWPATLVQPVGSPLSLECTVEGTSNPNLYWYRQAAGRGLQLLFYSVGIGQISSEVPQNLSASRPQDRQFILSSKKLLLSDSGFYLCAWSDRREGYTFGSGTRLTVV.

The V gene is TRBV7-3, the J gene TRBJ1-2; D not resolved. The germline gives CDR1 SGHTA, CDR2 FQGTGA. V was clipped by 4 bases and J by 4 bases, with 10 bases between them. The CDR3 loop spans 13 amino acids. CDR3 sequence: CASSSQKVYGYTF. DNA of the CDR3: TGTGCCAGCAGCTCCCAGAAAGTCTATGGCTACACCTTC. The full variable domain, with the rest looked up from reference TRBV7-3 and TRBJ1-2, is GAGVSQTPSNKVTEKGKYVELRCDPISGHTALYWYRQSLGQGPEFLIYFQGTGAADDSGLPNDRFFAVRPEGSVSTLKIQRTERGDSAVYLCASSSQKVYGYTFGSGTRLTVV.

The rearrangement uses TRBV27 and TRBJ1-2; tentatively, D is TRBD1 (5 bases). Trimming removed 0 bases from V and 8 bases from J, with 16 bases in between. Germline V CDR1 and CDR2: MNHEY, SMNVEV (reference sequence). The CDR3 has 15 residues. CDR3 bases: TGTGCCAGCAGTTTATCGATGGGCAGGGCGGTCGGCTACACCTTC. It yields the protein CASSLSMGRAVGYTF.